This record concerns one T cell receptor (beta chain) sequence. Its target is not known. The data belong to a study of shared clonotypes between healthy human individuals. Study-wide results and caveats: Represented genetic and exposure-history diversity was restricted by having few donors. Sharing across four donors was highest in naive CD4 (around 5%) and lowest in memory CD8 (around 0.4%).

Negatively enriched CD4+ T cells were divided by CD45RA into naive and memory. Trimming cost V 2 bases and J 7 bases, with 6 bases left between them. The CDR3 is 12 amino acids. Per germline, CDR1 KGHSH and CDR2 LQKENI. The test was conducted at deep level. Clones were read by immunoSEQ multiplex PCR, and TCRdb kept only the in-frame ones, dropping some. The repertoire consists of about 2.5 million clones, with less than 95% occurring once and the leading ten covering approximately 0.39%. This clonotype originated in a man between 18 and 35 years old in good health. Some clones in this sample may be carry-over from other donors' samples. This chain joins TRBV18 and TRBJ2-1; no clear D gene. The sequenced sample consisted of naive CD4+ T cells from PBMCs. Subset indicated: CD45RA+ positively selected. CDR3 sequence: CASSPVRNEQFF. The DNA for the CDR3 is TGTGCCAGCTCACCAGTGCGTAATGAGCAGTTCTTC.